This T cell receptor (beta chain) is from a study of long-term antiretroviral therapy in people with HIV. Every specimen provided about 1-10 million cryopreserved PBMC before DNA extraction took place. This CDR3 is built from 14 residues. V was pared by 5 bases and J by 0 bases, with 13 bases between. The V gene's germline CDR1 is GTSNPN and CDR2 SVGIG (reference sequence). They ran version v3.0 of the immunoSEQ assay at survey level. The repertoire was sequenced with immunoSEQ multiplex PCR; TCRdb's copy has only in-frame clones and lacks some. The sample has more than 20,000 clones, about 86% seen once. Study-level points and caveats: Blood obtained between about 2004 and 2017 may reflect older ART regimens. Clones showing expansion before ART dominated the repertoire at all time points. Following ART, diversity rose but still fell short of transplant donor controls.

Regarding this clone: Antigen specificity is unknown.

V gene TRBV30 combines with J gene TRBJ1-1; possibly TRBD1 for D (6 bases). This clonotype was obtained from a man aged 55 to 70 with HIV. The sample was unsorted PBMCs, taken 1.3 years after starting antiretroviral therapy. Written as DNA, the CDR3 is TGTGCCTGGCAGCAGGGGATTCTGAACACTGAAGCTTTCTTT. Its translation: CAWQQGILNTEAFF.